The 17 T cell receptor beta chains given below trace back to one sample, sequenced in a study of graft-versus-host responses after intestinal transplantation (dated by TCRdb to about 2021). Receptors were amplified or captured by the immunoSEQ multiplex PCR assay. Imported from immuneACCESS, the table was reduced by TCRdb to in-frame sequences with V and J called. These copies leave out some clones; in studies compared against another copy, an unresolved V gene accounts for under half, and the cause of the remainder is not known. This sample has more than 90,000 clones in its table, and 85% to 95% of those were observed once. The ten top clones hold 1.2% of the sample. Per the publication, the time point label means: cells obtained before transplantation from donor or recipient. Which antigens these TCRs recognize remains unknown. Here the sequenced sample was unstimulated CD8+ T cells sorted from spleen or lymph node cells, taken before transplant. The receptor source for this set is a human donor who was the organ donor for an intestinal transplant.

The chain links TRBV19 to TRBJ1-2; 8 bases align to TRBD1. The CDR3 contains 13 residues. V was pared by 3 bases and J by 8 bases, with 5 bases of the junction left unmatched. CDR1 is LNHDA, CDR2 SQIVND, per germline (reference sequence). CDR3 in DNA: TGTGCCAGTAGTATCGGACAGGGTCGGGGCTACACCTTC. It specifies CASSIGQGRGYTF.

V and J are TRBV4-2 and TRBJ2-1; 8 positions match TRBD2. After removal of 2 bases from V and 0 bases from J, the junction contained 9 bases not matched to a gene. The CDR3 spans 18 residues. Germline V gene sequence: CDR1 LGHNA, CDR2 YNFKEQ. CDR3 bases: TGTGCCAGCAGCCAACGGACTAGCCTTCAACGCTCCTACAATGAGCAGTTCTTC. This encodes CASSQRTSLQRSYNEQFF.

CDR3 bases: TGTGCCAGCAGGATACAGGGGGCGGGGAATGAGCAGTTCTTC. It is translated as CASRIQGAGNEQFF. The V and J genes are TRBV7-2 and TRBJ2-1; 9 positions match TRBD1. The V segment lost 6 bases and the J segment 7 bases; nucleotides outside the gene matches: 7. The germline V gene has CDR1 SGHTA and CDR2 FQGNSA. The CDR3 is made up of 14 amino acids.

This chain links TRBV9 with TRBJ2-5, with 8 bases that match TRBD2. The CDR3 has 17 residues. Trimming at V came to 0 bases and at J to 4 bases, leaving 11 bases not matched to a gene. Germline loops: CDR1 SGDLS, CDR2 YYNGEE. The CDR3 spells CASSVGVSGTGGETQYF. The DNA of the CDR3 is TGTGCCAGCAGCGTAGGTGTTAGCGGGACTGGAGGAGAGACCCAGTACTTC.

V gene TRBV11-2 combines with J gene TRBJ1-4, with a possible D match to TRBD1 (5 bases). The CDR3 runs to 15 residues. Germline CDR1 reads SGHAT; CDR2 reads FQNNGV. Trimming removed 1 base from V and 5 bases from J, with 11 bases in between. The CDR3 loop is CASSLGGGGNEKLFF. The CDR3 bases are TGTGCCAGCAGCTTAGGCGGGGGAGGAAATGAAAAACTGTTTTTT.

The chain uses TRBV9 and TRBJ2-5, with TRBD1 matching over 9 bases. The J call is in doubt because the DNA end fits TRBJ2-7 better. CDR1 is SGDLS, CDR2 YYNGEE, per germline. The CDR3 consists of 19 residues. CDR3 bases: TGTGCCAGCAGCGTAGAGCCGGGGACAGGGTTTCTCTTGCCCTACGAGCAGTACTTC. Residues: CASSVEPGTGFLLPYEQYF.

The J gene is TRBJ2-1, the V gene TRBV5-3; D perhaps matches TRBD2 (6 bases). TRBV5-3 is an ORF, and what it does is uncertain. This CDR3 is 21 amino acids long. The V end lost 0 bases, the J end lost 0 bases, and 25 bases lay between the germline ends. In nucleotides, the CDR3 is TGTGCCAGAAGCTTGGGCCCCGGTGGCGAACGGGAGCGGAGCTCCTACAATGAGCAGTTCTTC. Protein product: CARSLGPGGERERSSYNEQFF.

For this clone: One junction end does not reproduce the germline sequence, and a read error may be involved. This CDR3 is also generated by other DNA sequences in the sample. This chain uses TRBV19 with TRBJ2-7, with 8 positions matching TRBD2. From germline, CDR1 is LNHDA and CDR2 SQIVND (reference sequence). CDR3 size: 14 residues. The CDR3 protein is CASSLAGGTYEQYF. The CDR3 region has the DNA TGTGCTAGTAGTCTAGCGGGCGGCACCTACGAGCAGTACTTC.

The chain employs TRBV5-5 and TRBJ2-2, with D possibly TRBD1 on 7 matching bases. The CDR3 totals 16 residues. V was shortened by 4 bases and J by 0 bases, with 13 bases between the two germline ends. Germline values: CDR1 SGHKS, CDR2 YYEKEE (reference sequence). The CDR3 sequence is CASSHGGTANTGELFF. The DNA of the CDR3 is TGTGCCAGCAGCCATGGAGGGACAGCGAACACCGGGGAGCTGTTTTTT.

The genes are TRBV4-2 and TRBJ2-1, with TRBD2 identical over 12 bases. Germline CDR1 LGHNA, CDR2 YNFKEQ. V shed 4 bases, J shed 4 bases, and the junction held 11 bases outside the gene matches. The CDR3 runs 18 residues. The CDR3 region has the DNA TGTGCCAGCAGCCTAAAGTGGCTAGCGGGAGGGCCTTACAATGAGCAGTTCTTC. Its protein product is CASSLKWLAGGPYNEQFF.

CDR3 in amino acids: CASSEVGYGYTF. In DNA form, the CDR3 reads TGTGCCAGCAGTGAAGTTGGGTATGGCTACACCTTC. The chain joins TRBV2 to TRBJ1-2; the D is unclear. The CDR3 loop spans 12 amino acids. Germline assignment: CDR1 SNHLY and CDR2 FYNNEI. V was trimmed by 1 base and J by 5 bases, leaving 5 bases between them.

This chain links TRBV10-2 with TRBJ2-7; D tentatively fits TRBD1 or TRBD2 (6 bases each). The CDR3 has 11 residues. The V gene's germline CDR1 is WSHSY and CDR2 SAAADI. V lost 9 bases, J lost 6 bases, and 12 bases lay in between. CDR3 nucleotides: TGCGCCAGGAAGAGGGGGGCCGAGCAGTACTTC. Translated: CARKRGAEQYF.

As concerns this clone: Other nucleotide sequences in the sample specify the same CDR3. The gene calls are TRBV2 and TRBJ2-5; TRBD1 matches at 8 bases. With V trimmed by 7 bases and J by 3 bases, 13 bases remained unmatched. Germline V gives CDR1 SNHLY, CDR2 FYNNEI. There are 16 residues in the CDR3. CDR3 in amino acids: CASTDGQGQGKETQYF. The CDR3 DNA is TGTGCCAGCACCGATGGGCAAGGACAGGGTAAAGAGACCCAGTACTTC.

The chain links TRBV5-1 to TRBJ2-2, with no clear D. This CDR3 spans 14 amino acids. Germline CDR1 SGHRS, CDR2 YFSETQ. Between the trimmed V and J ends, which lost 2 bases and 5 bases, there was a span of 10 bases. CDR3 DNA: TGCGCCAGCAGCTTCGGAGAACGGACCGGGGAGCTGTTTTTT. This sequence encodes CASSFGERTGELFF.

CDR3 loop: CASSQDTGTSKFF. In DNA form, the CDR3 reads TGCGCCAGCAGCCAAGATACGGGAACTAGCAAGTTCTTC. This rearrangement joins TRBV4-1 to TRBJ2-1; possibly TRBD2 for D (6 bases). There are 13 residues in the CDR3. Trimming left V 0 bases short and J 14 bases short, with 14 bases between. Looked up from germline, CDR1 is MGHRA and CDR2 is YSYEKL.

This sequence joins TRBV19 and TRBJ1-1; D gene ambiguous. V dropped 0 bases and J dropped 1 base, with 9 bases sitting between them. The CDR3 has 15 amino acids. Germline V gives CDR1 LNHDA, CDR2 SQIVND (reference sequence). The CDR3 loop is CASSIDVGRNTEAFF. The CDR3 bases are TGTGCCAGTAGTATAGATGTAGGGAGGAACACTGAAGCTTTCTTT.

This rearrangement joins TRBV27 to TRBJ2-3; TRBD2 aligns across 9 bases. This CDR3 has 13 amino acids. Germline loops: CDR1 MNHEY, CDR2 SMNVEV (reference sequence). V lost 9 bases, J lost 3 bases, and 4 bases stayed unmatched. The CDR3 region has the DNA TGTGCCAGTAGCGGGAGTGGGACAGATACGCAGTATTTT. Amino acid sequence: CASSGSGTDTQYF.